These 26 T cell receptor beta chains share one sample of origin, sequenced in a study of regulatory T cells in long-lasting Graves disease. The sample's time point: newly diagnosed GD, antithyroid drugs for less than 3 months. With RNA extracted from PBMCs as input, the TCR library was made. Sequencing libraries for TCR beta were prepared with iRepertoire HTBI primers and Arm-PCR of CDR3 regions. A single record per CDR3 protein comes from TCRdb applying MiXCR to the multiplex PCR reads. This sample has 250,000 to 300,000 distinct CDR3 sequences; about 20% occur once, and the top ten carry 11% to 15%. The data were also submitted as part of a second study, on T cells in Graves' hyperthyroidism and ophthalmopathy.

The material sequenced was peripheral blood mononuclear cells (PBMCs), taken at new diagnosis, from a patient treated with antithyroid drugs. Receptor source: a woman aged 30 to 39 with Graves disease.

This clonotype was counted ten times or more. The V gene is TRBV20-1, the J gene TRBJ1-1; the D gene is possibly TRBD1 (5 bases). The V end was cut by 2 bases, the J end by 1 base, with 14 bases between. CDR3 size: 15 residues. Germline CDR1 and CDR2: DFQATT and SNEGSKA (reference sequence). CDR3 residues: CSARPSGTTNTEAFF. Written as DNA, the CDR3 is TGCAGTGCTAGACCCTCCGGGACGACGAACACTGAAGCTTTCTTT.

V is TRBV13 and J is TRBJ1-2; 9 bases map to TRBD1. There are 12 residues in the CDR3. Germline V gene lookup returns CDR1 PRHDT and CDR2 FYEKMQ (reference sequence). With V trimmed by 7 bases and J by 12 bases, 9 bases remained unmatched. CDR3 DNA sequence: TGTGCCAGCACCCAAGGAGGGACAGGGAACACCTTC. Protein product: CASTQGGTGNTF.

The CDR3 protein is CASSRDSTTNEKLFF. CDR3 bases: TGCGCCAGCAGCCGGGACAGCACAACTAATGAAAAACTGTTTTTT. The rearrangement links TRBV5-1 to TRBJ1-4; 7 nucleotides align to TRBD1. This CDR3 spans 15 amino acids. V lost 4 bases to trimming and J lost 0 bases; unmatched junction nucleotides: 3. CDR1 and CDR2 (germline): SGHRS, YFSETQ.

This clonotype was detected ten times or more. The chain has TRBV6-1 and TRBJ1-5; no firm D call. The V end was cut by 11 bases, the J end by 0 bases, with 11 bases between. CDR3 length: 13 amino acids. Germline CDR1 reads MNHNS; CDR2 reads SASEGT. As DNA, the CDR3 is TGTGCCTCGGAACAGCTTAGCAATCAGCCCCAGCATTTT. Amino acids: CASEQLSNQPQHF.

This clonotype was seen a few times. Since a much larger clone is just one base distant, this may be a read error. This chain connects TRBV7-2 to TRBJ2-4; D is ambiguous. Germline values: CDR1 SGHTA, CDR2 FQGNSA. This CDR3 region has 15 residues. Trimming stripped 5 bases from V and 13 bases from J, with 24 bases between. CDR3 DNA sequence: TGTGCCAGCAGCCTCCAGTCAGTGGCACAAGAGGCCCAGTACTTC. Translating it yields CASSLQSVAQEAQYF.

V is TRBV28 and J is TRBJ1-2; 7 bases map to TRBD1. Germline CDR1 MDHEN, CDR2 SYDVKM. V dropped 11 bases and J dropped 3; count of bases not matched to a gene: 18. The CDR3 is 16 amino acids. CDR3 region: CAGHPTGTAQHYGYTF. In DNA, the CDR3 is TGTGCCGGTCACCCAACCGGGACAGCCCAACACTATGGCTACACCTTC.

On this clonotype itself: A much larger clonotype is one base distant, so this may be a read error. The J gene is TRBJ1-2, the V gene TRBV6-1, with a tentative D call TRBD1 (5 bases). The germline gives CDR1 MNHNS, CDR2 SASEGT. The CDR3 consists of 14 residues. V shed 4 bases and J shed 6 bases, with 15 bases lying between them. The DNA for the CDR3 is TGTGCCAGCAGTGGGACCGGGATAGGGGATGGCTACACCTTC. Protein product: CASSGTGIGDGYTF.

This clonotype was observed many times. The chain carries TRBV7-6 and TRBJ1-1; D unresolved. CDR3 length: 13 amino acids. V was trimmed by 4 bases and J by 1 base, leaving 7 bases between them. The germline gives CDR1 SGHVS, CDR2 FNYEAQ. The CDR3 DNA sequence: TGTGCCAGCAGCTATAAACCGAACACTGAAGCTTTCTTT. It is translated as CASSYKPNTEAFF.

In its sample, this clonotype was seen many times. The chain has TRBV19 and TRBJ1-1; a weak D match, TRBD1 (6 bases). The germline V gene encodes CDR1 LNHDA and CDR2 SQIVND (reference sequence). V was shortened by 2 bases and J by 3 bases, with 10 bases between the two germline ends. The CDR3 sequence is 14 residues long. CDR3 in DNA: TGTGCCAGTAGTATAACAGGGTTGGACACTGAAGCTTTCTTT. Residues: CASSITGLDTEAFF.

This clonotype was recorded many times. The chain combines TRBV11-2 with TRBJ1-4; 8 nucleotides match TRBD1. The CDR3 runs 15 residues. V shed 0 bases and J 11 bases; nucleotides not matched to a gene: 8. The germline gives CDR1 SGHAT, CDR2 FQNNGV. CDR3 nucleotides: TGTGCCAGCAGCTTAGAAAGGCAGGGGGCCGGGAAACTGTTTTTT. This gives the protein CASSLERQGAGKLFF.

This clonotype showed up many times. V usage is TRBV12-3 or TRBV12-4 and J usage is TRBJ1-5; D unclear. Deletions cut 0 bases from V and 10 bases from J, with 10 bases between. The CDR3 is made up of 13 amino acids. The CDR3 loop is CASSLALRAPQHF. In DNA, the CDR3 is TGTGCCAGCAGTTTAGCGCTCCGGGCCCCCCAGCATTTT.

This clonotype has only a few counts. One base away lies a much larger clone, so this may be a sequencing read error. This chain connects TRBV20-1 to TRBJ2-5; 13 bases agree with TRBD2. The CDR3 has 13 amino acids. CDR1 DFQATT and CDR2 SNEGSKA come from the germline V gene (reference sequence). V shed 5 bases and J 6 bases; nucleotides not matched to a gene: 3. The CDR3 DNA reads as TGCAGTGCTCCGACTAGCGGGGGGCAGACCCAGTACTTC. This sequence encodes CSAPTSGGQTQYF.

The chain links TRBV18 to TRBJ1-1; 10 bases agree with TRBD1. Germline loops: CDR1 KGHSH, CDR2 LQKENI. This CDR3 region has 14 residues. The V segment lost 6 bases and the J segment 7 bases; nucleotides outside the gene matches: 8. Here the CDR3 DNA reads TGTGCCAGCTCGCCAGACAGGGGGCGAAATGAAGCTTTCTTT. Translating gives CASSPDRGRNEAFF.

This rearrangement joins TRBV19 to TRBJ1-1; no definite D call. The germline V gene encodes CDR1 LNHDA and CDR2 SQIVND (reference sequence). Trimming left V 6 bases short and J 1 base short, with 12 bases between. The CDR3 runs 14 residues. The CDR3 protein is CASRSRAGNTEAFF. The DNA of the CDR3 is TGTGCCAGTAGAAGCCGAGCAGGGAACACTGAAGCTTTCTTT.

In its sample, this clonotype was seen a few times. V gene TRBV10-1 combines with J gene TRBJ2-3; possibly TRBD1 for D (5 bases). V dropped 6 bases and J dropped 0 bases, with 13 bases sitting between them. Germline V CDR1 and CDR2: WNHNN, SYGVQD (reference sequence). CDR3 size: 15 residues. CDR3 nucleotide sequence: TGCGCCAGCAGCACAGGATCTACTAGCACAGATACGCAGTATTTT. Protein product: CASSTGSTSTDTQYF.

This clonotype occurred many times. V usage is TRBV5-4 and J usage is TRBJ1-1, with 12 bases aligning to TRBD1. Germline CDR1 is SGHNT and CDR2 is YYREEE (reference sequence). The CDR3 runs 17 residues. V shed 4 bases and J 0 bases; nucleotides not matched to a gene: 7. The CDR3, as DNA: TGTGCCAGCAGCCTTGGGACAGGGGGCGCGATGAACACTGAAGCTTTCTTT. It specifies CASSLGTGGAMNTEAFF.

This clonotype was counted at least ten times. The CDR3 nucleotides read TGCAGCACCTGGACGGGGGAGGGCTACGAGCAGTACTTC. This gives the protein CSTWTGEGYEQYF. V and J are TRBV20-1 and TRBJ2-7; 7 positions match TRBD2. Germline V gene lookup returns CDR1 DFQATT and CDR2 SNEGSKA (reference sequence). The CDR3 is 13 amino acids.

This clonotype was recorded many times. At one end, the junction sequence differs from germline, possibly due to a read error. J is TRBJ1-2 and V is TRBV7-9, with D uncertain. CDR1 is SEHNR, CDR2 FQNEAQ, per germline (reference sequence). The CDR3 contains 13 residues. The CDR3 sequence is CASSLDGNYGYTF. CDR3 DNA: TGTGCCAGCAGTTTAGACGGAAACTATGGCTACACCTTC.

As to this clonotype: A far larger clone is off by one base, so a read error is likely. This chain links TRBV2 with TRBJ2-7; 8 bases map to TRBD2. CDR3 length: 14 amino acids. V lost 6 bases, J lost 0 bases, and 4 bases stayed unmatched. Germline lookup yields CDR1 SNHLY and CDR2 FYNNEI. CDR3 protein: CASRSGGGSYEQYF. In DNA form, the CDR3 reads TGTGCCAGCAGGTCGGGGGGGGGCTCCTACGAGCAGTACTTC.

This clonotype was seen repeatedly, ten times or more. This chain uses TRBV20-1 with TRBJ2-4, with TRBD2 identical over 8 bases. Unmatched junction bases numbered 7, after V lost 2 bases and J lost 4 bases. Germline V gene lookup returns CDR1 DFQATT and CDR2 SNEGSKA (reference sequence). The CDR3 is made up of 15 amino acids. CDR3 DNA: TGCAGTGCTAGAAGCAGCGGGGGAATTAAAAACATTCAGTACTTC. The encoded protein is CSARSSGGIKNIQYF.

This clonotype appeared many times. The genes are TRBV20-1 and TRBJ1-1; 12 positions match TRBD1. J was trimmed by 11 bases and V by 5 bases; bases with no gene match: 6. CDR1 and CDR2 from the germline V gene are DFQATT and SNEGSKA (reference sequence). The CDR3 totals 12 residues. CDR3 sequence reads: CSASGQGAWAFF. DNA of the CDR3: TGCAGTGCTTCGGGACAGGGGGCGTGGGCTTTCTTT.

This clonotype came up many times. The gene calls are TRBV7-2 and TRBJ2-1, with D possibly TRBD1 on 5 matching bases. CDR1 is SGHTA and CDR2 is FQGNSA in the germline V gene. This CDR3 has 15 amino acids. V was clipped by 5 bases and J by 4 bases, with 15 bases between them. The CDR3 DNA reads as TGTGCCAGCAGCCCACAGGAGATTTATTACAATGAGCAGTTCTTC. This sequence encodes CASSPQEIYYNEQFF.

This clonotype occurred once. The chain is built from TRBV14 and TRBJ1-1; D uncertain. The V end lost 0 bases, the J end lost 1 base, and 18 bases lay between the germline ends. Germline CDR1 is SGHDN and CDR2 is FVKESK. This CDR3 has 18 residues. Here the CDR3 DNA reads TGTGCCAGCAGCCAAGATTCTCGCCGTCTAAAATGGAACACTGAAGCTTTCTTT. Its translation is CASSQDSRRLKWNTEAFF.

The V and J genes are TRBV20-1 and TRBJ2-7; 11 bases are shared with TRBD2. With V trimmed by 2 bases and J by 2 bases, 8 bases remained unmatched. Germline-derived CDR1 and CDR2 are DFQATT and SNEGSKA (reference sequence). This CDR3 has 16 amino acids. This CDR3 is CSARRASGGFPYEQYF. CDR3 DNA sequence: TGCAGTGCTAGAAGGGCTAGCGGGGGGTTCCCCTACGAGCAGTACTTC.

This clonotype has at least ten counts. The chain has TRBV6-1 and TRBJ1-1; TRBD1 matches at 12 bases. Germline V gives CDR1 MNHNS, CDR2 SASEGT. The CDR3 extends over 16 amino acids. J lost 1 base, V lost 6 bases, and 6 bases had no gene match. The CDR3 is CASSFRDRGPNTEAFF. In DNA, the CDR3 is TGTGCCAGCAGCTTCCGGGACAGGGGGCCGAACACTGAAGCTTTCTTT.

The chain carries TRBV4-1 and TRBJ2-7, with D unclear. Germline CDR1 reads MGHRA; CDR2 reads YSYEKL. V shed 4 bases and J shed 1 base, with 11 bases lying between them. This CDR3 region has 14 residues. The CDR3 here is CASSLHDKSYEQYF. The CDR3 coding sequence is TGCGCCAGCAGCCTCCACGACAAATCCTACGAGCAGTACTTC.